The entry below gives a single T cell receptor beta chain sequence along with its context. Produced via immunoSEQ multiplex PCR; TCRdb's table is partial and in-frame only. The repertoire holds 65,000 to 90,000 clones, with approximately 90% as singletons. Germline CDR1 is SGHRS and CDR2 is YFSETQ. This CDR3 is 16 amino acids long. V dropped 4 bases and J dropped 5; count of bases not matched to a gene: 9. This sample was taken from a study of T cell changes during pregnancy in multiple sclerosis. The TCR was taken from a female donor with multiple sclerosis, enrolled in a pregnancy study. The genes are TRBV5-1 and TRBJ1-5, with 10 nucleotides matching TRBD1. The sample here was peripheral blood, taken in the first trimester of pregnancy. The CDR3 nucleotides are TGCGCCAGCAGCCCGGGGGGAGGGACAGGGGATCAGCCCCAGCATTTT. It specifies CASSPGGGTGDQPQHF.